These 28 T cell receptor beta chains share one sample of origin, sequenced in a study of shared clonotypes between healthy human individuals. Generated by immunoSEQ multiplex PCR, the TCRdb table keeps only in-frame clones and is missing some. In the table there are 2 million to 2.5 million clones, 85% to 95% of which are singletons. The sample comprised naive CD4+ T cells from PBMCs. The sample's subset: CD45RA+ positively selected. The receptors were gathered from a man between 18 and 29 years old in good health. Some clones in this sample may be carry-over from other donors' samples.

The V gene is TRBV5-1, the J gene TRBJ1-2; a weak D match, TRBD1 (5 bases). Trimming stripped 0 bases from V and 7 bases from J, with 10 bases between. The CDR3 extends over 13 amino acids. Germline CDR1 and CDR2: SGHRS and YFSETQ. CDR3 coding DNA: TGCGCCAGCAGCTTGGGGGGCATTGTTGGCTACACCTTC. Its translation is CASSLGGIVGYTF. Drawing the rest from reference TRBV5-1 and TRBJ1-2, the complete variable domain is KAGVTQTPRYLIKTRGQQVTLSCSPISGHRSVSWYQQTPGQGLQFLFEYFSETQRNKGNFPGRFSGRQFSNSRSEMNVSTLELGDSALYLCASSLGGIVGYTFGSGTRLTVV.

This clone occurred once. The J gene is TRBJ2-2, the V gene TRBV7-2, with TRBD1 matching 7 bases. The CDR3 contains 16 residues. Germline V gene data show CDR1 as SGHTA and CDR2 as FQGNSA. V lost 5 bases, J lost 6 bases, and 12 bases stayed unmatched. This chain's CDR3 is CASSNNRGGNPGELFF. CDR3 nucleotide sequence: TGTGCCAGCAGCAACAACAGGGGCGGAAACCCCGGGGAGCTGTTTTTT.

The chain joins TRBV28 to TRBJ2-7; D remains unclear. This CDR3 spans 15 amino acids. V dropped 2 bases and J dropped 3 bases, with 14 bases sitting between them. Germline V gene lookup returns CDR1 MDHEN and CDR2 SYDVKM. CDR3 protein: CASSLRQIVNYEQYF. In DNA form, the CDR3 reads TGTGCCAGCAGTTTAAGGCAGATCGTCAACTACGAGCAGTACTTC.

This chain connects TRBV14 to TRBJ2-1; TRBD2 aligns across 7 bases. Germline V CDR1 and CDR2: SGHDN, FVKESK. V dropped 4 bases and J dropped 9; count of bases not matched to a gene: 18. This CDR3 contains 17 residues. In DNA form, the CDR3 reads TGTGCCAGCAGCCCCTTTAGGGACCTTAGCGGGCGGGTTGAGCAGTTCTTC. Its translation: CASSPFRDLSGRVEQFF.

The chain employs TRBV29-1 and TRBJ2-1; D assignment may be TRBD1 or TRBD2 (6 bases each). Germline-derived CDR1 and CDR2 are SQVTM and ANQGSEA. This CDR3 is built from 13 residues. V dropped 4 bases and J dropped 8 bases, with 15 bases sitting between them. The CDR3 loop reads CSVAEGGVDEQFF. CDR3 DNA sequence: TGCAGCGTTGCGGAGGGGGGAGTTGATGAGCAGTTCTTC.

V is TRBV6-4 and J is TRBJ1-4, with D tentatively TRBD1 (5 bases). The CDR3 has 13 residues. Trimming took 2 bases from V and 12 from J, leaving 13 bases between them. Looked up from germline, CDR1 is MRHNA and CDR2 is SNTAGT. DNA of the CDR3: TGTGCCAGCAGTGACGGCCCGGGAGGGGAACTGTTTTTT. This translates into CASSDGPGGELFF.

In regard to this clone: Other DNA sequences in this specimen translate into the identical CDR3. V is TRBV28 and J is TRBJ2-7; D is unclear. The CDR3 has 11 amino acids. Germline values: CDR1 MDHEN, CDR2 SYDVKM. Trimming shortened V by 8 bases and J by 2 bases, and 7 bases separated the two germline ends. The CDR3 reads CASGPPYEQYF. In DNA form, the CDR3 reads TGTGCCAGCGGACCCCCCTACGAGCAGTACTTC.

The chain has TRBV27 and TRBJ2-7; D remains unclear. Germline V CDR1 and CDR2: MNHEY, SMNVEV (reference sequence). V lost 4 bases and J lost 0, with 13 bases in between. CDR3 size: 15 residues. The DNA for the CDR3 is TGTGCCAGCAGTTATAAACTTCTCGACTCCTACGAGCAGTACTTC. Its translation: CASSYKLLDSYEQYF.

The rearrangement links TRBV19 to TRBJ1-1, with D tentatively TRBD1 (6 bases). Germline V gene data show CDR1 as LNHDA and CDR2 as SQIVND (reference sequence). This CDR3 has 15 amino acids. The germline V and J ends were trimmed by 1 base and 6 bases, with 15 bases remaining between them. CDR3 protein: CASSIVPRGRAEAFF. In nucleotides, the CDR3 is TGTGCCAGTAGTATAGTTCCCAGGGGTCGCGCTGAAGCTTTCTTT. The whole variable domain, filled in from reference TRBV19 and TRBJ1-1, reads DGGITQSPKYLFRKEGQNVTLSCEQNLNHDAMYWYRQDPGQGLRLIYYSQIVNDFQKGDIAEGYSVSREKKESFPLTVTSAQKNPTAFYLCASSIVPRGRAEAFFGQGTRLTVV.

The chain employs TRBV11-3 and TRBJ2-3; possible D gene TRBD2, 5 bases. The V and J ends lost 3 bases and 2 bases respectively, with 15 bases between them. There are 16 residues in the CDR3. CDR1 is SGHNT and CDR2 is YENEEA in the germline V gene. The CDR3 protein is CASSFRATGNTDTQYF. CDR3 coding DNA: TGTGCCAGCAGCTTCCGTGCGACCGGGAACACAGATACGCAGTATTTT.

This sequence joins TRBV18 and TRBJ1-4; D is undetermined. CDR3 size: 12 residues. The V and J ends lost 3 bases and 4 bases respectively, with 3 bases between them. From germline, CDR1 is KGHSH and CDR2 LQKENI. In DNA, the CDR3 is TGTGCCAGCTCACCGAGTAATGAAAAACTGTTTTTT. Translated, it gives CASSPSNEKLFF. The full variable domain, in which reference TRBV18 and TRBJ1-4 provide the parts outside the CDR3, is NAGVMQNPRHLVRRRGQEARLRCSPMKGHSHVYWYRQLPEEGLKFMVYLQKENIIDESGMPKERFSAEFPKEGPSILRIQQVVRGDSAAYFCASSPSNEKLFFGSGTQLSVL.

The V call is TRBV4-1, the J call TRBJ2-5; 7 bases line up with TRBD2. With V trimmed by 1 base and J by 5 bases, 10 bases remained unmatched. In germline, CDR1 is MGHRA, CDR2 YSYEKL. This CDR3 has 16 amino acids. This chain's CDR3 is CASSQVGTTTRETQYF. In DNA, the CDR3 is TGCGCCAGCAGCCAAGTGGGGACTACCACCCGGGAGACCCAGTACTTC.

J is TRBJ2-1 and V is TRBV6-5; the match to TRBD2 covers 9 bases. With V trimmed by 4 bases and J by 10 bases, 11 bases remained unmatched. The CDR3 loop spans 15 amino acids. Germline-derived CDR1 and CDR2 are MNHEY and SVGAGI. This CDR3 is CASSLSASGKGEQFF. CDR3 nucleotide sequence: TGTGCCAGCAGTTTGTCGGCTAGCGGGAAGGGAGAGCAGTTCTTC.

CDR3 protein: CASSLSSSGRYEQYF. The CDR3 nucleotides read TGTGCCAGCAGTTTATCGTCTAGCGGGAGATACGAGCAGTACTTC. The V call is TRBV28, the J call TRBJ2-7; 10 nucleotides line up with TRBD2. V lost 1 base and J lost 4; bases outside the gene matches: 4. Germline V gives CDR1 MDHEN, CDR2 SYDVKM. This CDR3 is 15 amino acids long. The full variable domain, with the rest looked up from reference TRBV28 and TRBJ2-7, is DVKVTQSSRYLVKRTGEKVFLECVQDMDHENMFWYRQDPGLGLRLIYFSYDVKMKEKGDIPEGYSVSREKKERFSLILESASTNQTSMYLCASSLSSSGRYEQYFGPGTRLTVT.

This sequence joins TRBV4-1 and TRBJ2-5; 11 bases agree with TRBD2. The germline V gene has CDR1 MGHRA and CDR2 YSYEKL. The V segment lost 0 bases and the J segment 2 bases; nucleotides outside the gene matches: 5. The CDR3 spans 17 residues. The chain's CDR3 is CASSQDLGTSGQETQYF. The DNA of the CDR3 is TGCGCCAGCAGCCAAGATCTCGGGACTAGCGGTCAAGAGACCCAGTACTTC.

V is TRBV4-2 and J is TRBJ2-7; D possibly corresponds to TRBD2 (6 bases). Per the germline V gene, CDR1 is LGHNA and CDR2 is YNFKEQ. CDR3 size: 15 residues. Between the trimmed V and J ends, which lost 1 base and 9 bases, there was a span of 19 bases. This chain's CDR3 is CASSQGQAEGRVQYF. CDR3 in DNA: TGTGCCAGCAGCCAAGGCCAAGCGGAGGGGCGAGTGCAGTACTTC.

The chain links TRBV2 to TRBJ1-6; D is ambiguous. This CDR3 has 14 amino acids. From germline, CDR1 is SNHLY and CDR2 FYNNEI. The V end lost 4 bases, the J end lost 8 bases, and 12 bases lay between the germline ends. CDR3 nucleotides: TGTGCCAGCAGTGCCAGGTCCTCTGATTCACCCCTCCACTTT. Its translation: CASSARSSDSPLHF.

The V call is TRBV30, the J call TRBJ2-7, with 7 bases that match TRBD1. Germline trimming cut 0 bases from V and 6 bases from J; bases unmatched to any gene: 5. The CDR3 totals 13 residues. Germline V gene data show CDR1 as GTSNPN and CDR2 as SVGIG (reference sequence). The CDR3 DNA reads as TGTGCCTGGAGTGTAGTAGGGGGCACCGAGCAGTACTTC. Protein sequence: CAWSVVGGTEQYF.

V gene TRBV28 combines with J gene TRBJ1-2; unclear D gene. The CDR3 is 14 amino acids. In germline, CDR1 is MDHEN, CDR2 SYDVKM. The V gene lost 4 bases and the J gene lost 7 bases, with 16 bases spanning the gap. CDR3 residues: CASSSEPQKGGYTF. DNA for the CDR3: TGTGCCAGCAGTTCGGAACCCCAGAAGGGTGGCTACACCTTC.

The V and J genes are TRBV6-1 and TRBJ2-4; 8 nucleotides agree with TRBD1. CDR1 is MNHNS and CDR2 is SASEGT in the germline V gene. The CDR3 loop spans 17 amino acids. V lost 6 bases to trimming and J lost 2 bases; unmatched junction nucleotides: 12. CDR3 DNA sequence: TGTGCCAGCAGAGAAAGATCAGGGGGCGGGTCCAAAAACATTCAGTACTTC. Translating it yields CASRERSGGGSKNIQYF.

A remark on this clone: Other nucleotide sequences in the sample specify the same CDR3. The gene calls are TRBV6-5 and TRBJ2-7; no clear D. V was pared by 0 bases and J by 0 bases, with 9 bases between. CDR3 length: 15 amino acids. The germline CDR1 and CDR2 sequences are MNHEY and SVGAGI. The CDR3 DNA sequence: TGTGCCAGCAGTTACTCGTCAGCTTTCTCCTACGAGCAGTACTTC. Translation gives CASSYSSAFSYEQYF.

This clone was detected once. CDR3 loop: CASESGRYEQYF. Written as DNA, the CDR3 is TGTGCCAGCGAAAGCGGGAGATACGAGCAGTACTTC. The chain employs TRBV28 and TRBJ2-7, with TRBD2 matching over 8 bases. Germline lookup yields CDR1 MDHEN and CDR2 SYDVKM. The CDR3 totals 12 residues. V gave up 8 bases and J gave up 4 bases; unmatched junction bases: 4. Using reference TRBV28 and TRBJ2-7 for the parts outside the CDR3, the full variable domain is DVKVTQSSRYLVKRTGEKVFLECVQDMDHENMFWYRQDPGLGLRLIYFSYDVKMKEKGDIPEGYSVSREKKERFSLILESASTNQTSMYLCASESGRYEQYFGPGTRLTVT.

The rearrangement uses TRBV6-4 and TRBJ2-3; D may correspond to TRBD1 or TRBD2 (6 bases each). The V end lost 8 bases, the J end lost 1 base, and 13 bases lay between the germline ends. CDR1 and CDR2 from the germline V gene are MRHNA and SNTAGT. The CDR3 covers 14 residues. The CDR3 coding sequence is TGTGCCAGCGCACAGGGAGGAGGCACAGATACGCAGTATTTT. Its translation is CASAQGGGTDTQYF.

The chain employs TRBV5-4 and TRBJ2-3, with D maybe TRBD1 (6 bases). Trimming shortened V by 1 base and J by 1 base, and 13 bases separated the two germline ends. Germline lookup yields CDR1 SGHNT and CDR2 YYREEE (reference sequence). This CDR3 comprises 16 residues. The CDR3 region has the DNA TGTGCCAGCAGCTTGAGGGTAGGGGGTGGCACAGATACGCAGTATTTT. Amino acid sequence: CASSLRVGGGTDTQYF.

J is TRBJ2-1 and V is TRBV28; 10 nucleotides line up with TRBD2. CDR1 and CDR2 (germline): MDHEN, SYDVKM. This CDR3 contains 14 residues. Trimming took 11 bases from V and 8 from J; bases not matched to a gene: 12. CDR3 nucleotides: TGTGCCGCCAAGCTAGCGGGAGATTGGGATGAGCAGTTCTTC. Its translation is CAAKLAGDWDEQFF.

The chain recombines TRBV4-1 with TRBJ2-2; possible D gene TRBD2, 5 bases. The CDR3 has 18 residues. The germline V and J ends were trimmed by 1 base and 0 bases, with 15 bases remaining between them. Per germline, CDR1 MGHRA and CDR2 YSYEKL. The CDR3 loop reads CASSQVGERRTNTGELFF. CDR3 coding DNA: TGCGCCAGCAGCCAAGTCGGGGAACGGCGGACGAACACCGGGGAGCTGTTTTTT.

For this clone: One junction end does not reproduce the germline sequence, and a read error may be involved. The chain employs TRBV30 and TRBJ1-5, with 7 bases identical to TRBD1. Germline V CDR1 and CDR2: GTSNPN, SVGIG (reference sequence). The CDR3 totals 17 residues. CDR3 sequence (DNA): TGTGCCTGGAAGGGACAGAGTTCATCTCAGTTCAATCAGTCCCAGCATTTT. It codes for CAWKGQSSSQFNQSQHF.

The chain joins TRBV19 to TRBJ1-5; D unresolved. V was clipped by 3 bases and J by 2 bases, with 11 bases between them. The CDR3 length is 15 residues. CDR1 and CDR2 from the germline V gene are LNHDA and SQIVND (reference sequence). The CDR3 sequence: CASSIFTSGNQPQHF. DNA of the CDR3: TGTGCCAGTAGTATTTTTACCAGCGGCAATCAGCCCCAGCATTTT.